What follows are 27 T cell receptor beta chains derived from one specimen sequenced in a study of cytomegalovirus exposure and HLA in healthy donors. The primer mix had 60 Vbeta and 13 Jbeta primers. Clones were read by immunoSEQ multiplex PCR, and TCRdb kept only the in-frame ones, dropping some. The repertoire holds roughly 240,000 clones, with around 80% as singletons. The sample taken for sequencing was PBMCs. The receptors shown here come from a woman in her 40s in good health and CMV-seropositive.

The chain uses TRBV7-9 and TRBJ2-2; 13 bases align to TRBD2. The CDR3 has 17 residues. The trim removed 4 bases at V and 2 bases at J, leaving 4 bases unmatched. CDR1 SEHNR and CDR2 FQNEAQ come from the germline V gene (reference sequence). For the CDR3, the DNA is TGTGCCAGCAGCTCGGGACTAGCGGGACTCAACACCGGGGAGCTGTTTTTT. It is translated as CASSSGLAGLNTGELFF. The full variable domain, in which reference TRBV7-9 and TRBJ2-2 provide the parts outside the CDR3, is DTGVSQNPRHKITKRGQNVTFRCDPISEHNRLYWYRQTLGQGPEFLTYFQNEAQLEKSRLLSDRFSAERPKGSFSTLEIQRTEQGDSAMYLCASSSGLAGLNTGELFFGEGSRLTVL.

This chain connects TRBV27 to TRBJ1-1, with 9 bases fitting TRBD1. The CDR3 has 13 amino acids. Per germline, CDR1 MNHEY and CDR2 SMNVEV (reference sequence). The ends lost 6 bases at V and 4 bases at J; junction bases unmatched: 3. CDR3 nucleotide sequence: TGTGCCAGCAGGCCGACAGGGGGCACTGAAGCTTTCTTT. Protein product: CASRPTGGTEAFF.

CDR3 DNA sequence: TGTGCCAGCAGCTTCCCGGACATCTCGAACACCGGGGAGCTGTTTTTT. Translated, it gives CASSFPDISNTGELFF. The chain links TRBV7-8 to TRBJ2-2; TRBD1 might be the D (5 bases). The CDR3 contains 16 residues. The V end was cut by 3 bases, the J end by 0 bases, with 11 bases between. CDR1 is SGHVS and CDR2 is FQNEAQ in the germline V gene.

V and J are TRBV10-3 and TRBJ2-5; 9 nucleotides agree with TRBD1. TRBJ2-7 explains the end of the DNA better; the J call may be wrong. The CDR3 is 16 residues long. Germline V gives CDR1 ENHRY, CDR2 SYGVKD. DNA for the CDR3: TGTGCCATCAGTGGAGTACAGGGGGCCTTCTCCTACGAGCAGTACTTC. Residues: CAISGVQGAFSYEQYF.

This chain joins TRBV12-5 and TRBJ1-2; the D is unclear. CDR1 LGHNT and CDR2 FRNRAP come from the germline V gene. The length of the CDR3 is 14 residues. V was trimmed by 0 bases and J by 4 bases, leaving 9 bases between them. CDR3 nucleotide sequence: TGTGCTAGTGGTTTGGTCAGGCCGTCCTATGGCTACACCTTC. It yields the protein CASGLVRPSYGYTF.

The V gene is TRBV7-2, the J gene TRBJ1-2; 7 positions match TRBD1. The V gene's germline CDR1 is SGHTA and CDR2 FQGNSA. The V gene end was trimmed by 3 bases and the J gene end by 0 bases; junction bases not matched to a gene: 4. CDR3 length: 15 residues. The CDR3 reads CASSLDRLSNYGYTF. CDR3 DNA sequence: TGTGCCAGCAGCTTGGACAGGCTTTCTAACTATGGCTACACCTTC.

The rearrangement uses TRBV5-1 and TRBJ2-7; tentatively, D is TRBD2 (5 bases). The ends were cut back, 1 base at V and 4 bases at J, with 18 bases in the middle. This CDR3 comprises 16 residues. Germline V lookup: CDR1 SGHRS, CDR2 YFSETQ. DNA of the CDR3: TGCGCCAGCAGCTTGCGGGCATGGTCGGAGGTGTACGAGCAGTACTTC. Its translation is CASSLRAWSEVYEQYF.

The chain recombines TRBV30 with TRBJ2-5; D remains ambiguous. The end of the DNA aligns better with TRBJ2-7, so the J call may be wrong. Germline V gene data show CDR1 as GTSNPN and CDR2 as SVGIG (reference sequence). The CDR3 loop spans 12 amino acids. CDR3 nucleotides: TGTGCCTGGAGTCTAGGAGTCTACGAGCAGTACTTC. Protein sequence: CAWSLGVYEQYF.

The chain couples TRBV18 to TRBJ1-4; D is undetermined. V shed 1 base and J shed 4 bases, with 10 bases lying between them. CDR3 length: 15 amino acids. From germline, CDR1 is KGHSH and CDR2 LQKENI. In DNA, the CDR3 is TGTGCCAGCTCACCACGAGACGGAGTTAATGAAAAACTGTTTTTT. Amino acid sequence: CASSPRDGVNEKLFF.

The chain couples TRBV19 to TRBJ1-5; D is perhaps TRBD1 (5 bases). The CDR3 loop spans 15 amino acids. Germline lookup yields CDR1 LNHDA and CDR2 SQIVND (reference sequence). V lost 8 bases and J lost 5, with 19 bases in between. The CDR3 reads CASSSMGGKDQPQHF. DNA for the CDR3: TGTGCCAGTTCCTCCATGGGGGGAAAAGATCAGCCCCAGCATTTT.

This clone appeared a single time. This sequence joins TRBV4-2 and TRBJ2-7; the match to TRBD2 covers 13 bases. CDR1 is LGHNA and CDR2 is YNFKEQ in the germline V gene. The CDR3 runs 16 residues. J was trimmed by 0 bases and V by 5 bases; bases with no gene match: 4. CDR3 in DNA: TGTGCCAGCAGCTTGGGACTAGCGGGATTCTCCTACGAGCAGTACTTC. Translated, it gives CASSLGLAGFSYEQYF.

V is TRBV9 and J is TRBJ2-7; 11 nucleotides match TRBD2. The CDR3 runs to 15 residues. Germline V gene sequence: CDR1 SGDLS, CDR2 YYNGEE. Trimming took 5 bases from V and 1 from J; bases not matched to a gene: 5. CDR3 nucleotide sequence: TGTGCCAGCAGTAAACTAGCGGGGGAATCCTACGAGCAGTACTTC. Translating it yields CASSKLAGESYEQYF.

This clone came up a few times. This chain uses TRBV6-5 with TRBJ2-7; TRBD1 matches at 7 bases. Trimming at V came to 6 bases and at J to 5 bases, leaving 7 bases not matched to a gene. The CDR3 loop spans 13 amino acids. The germline CDR1 and CDR2 sequences are MNHEY and SVGAGI. CDR3 bases: TGTGCCAGCAGGGAGACAGGGATCCACGAGCAGTACTTC. This codes for CASRETGIHEQYF.

A few counts support this clone. V is TRBV28 and J is TRBJ2-2; possibly TRBD1 for D (6 bases). This CDR3 has 15 amino acids. V was trimmed by 4 bases and J by 2 bases, leaving 11 bases between them. Germline values: CDR1 MDHEN, CDR2 SYDVKM. For the CDR3, the DNA is TGTGCCAGCAGTTGGGGACATGCCAACACCGGGGAGCTGTTTTTT. Amino acid sequence: CASSWGHANTGELFF.

The genes are TRBV7-2 and TRBJ1-1; unclear D gene. CDR1 and CDR2 from the germline V gene are SGHTA and FQGNSA. The CDR3 has 16 amino acids. Between the trimmed V and J ends, which lost 1 base and 0 bases, there was a span of 12 bases. The CDR3 protein is CASSLDFTNMNTEAFF. CDR3 coding DNA: TGTGCCAGCAGCTTAGATTTTACCAACATGAACACTGAAGCTTTCTTT.

The rearrangement uses TRBV7-2 and TRBJ1-4; TRBD1 matches at 10 bases. Trimming took 3 bases from V and 8 from J; bases not matched to a gene: 6. CDR3 size: 15 residues. Germline values: CDR1 SGHTA, CDR2 FQGNSA. CDR3 sequence reads: CASSFAGQGREKLFF. The CDR3 nucleotides read TGTGCCAGCAGCTTCGCGGGACAGGGGCGGGAAAAACTGTTTTTT.

The rearrangement joins TRBV5-8 to TRBJ2-3; 9 bases agree with TRBD2. The germline V gene encodes CDR1 SGHTS and CDR2 YDEGEE. The CDR3 runs 17 residues. Unmatched junction bases numbered 5, after V lost 0 bases and J lost 0 bases. The CDR3, as DNA: TGTGCCAGCAGCTTGGGGTCTAGCGGGGCGAGCACAGATACGCAGTATTTT. Residues: CASSLGSSGASTDTQYF.

This clone has more than one count but fewer than ten. This sample also contains other DNA sequences that code for the same CDR3. This chain joins TRBV9 and TRBJ1-1; the match to TRBD1 covers 9 bases. CDR1 is SGDLS and CDR2 is YYNGEE in the germline V gene. V lost 3 bases, J lost 1 base, and 1 base stayed unmatched. The CDR3 totals 14 residues. CDR3 protein: CASSAGQGNTEAFF. The CDR3 bases are TGTGCCAGCAGCGCGGGACAGGGGAACACTGAAGCTTTCTTT.

The chain links TRBV7-9 to TRBJ1-1; 8 nucleotides match TRBD1. With V trimmed by 4 bases and J by 3 bases, 1 base remained unmatched. Germline CDR1 and CDR2: SEHNR and FQNEAQ (reference sequence). This CDR3 is built from 13 residues. CDR3 residues: CASSYRGDTEAFF. DNA for the CDR3: TGTGCCAGCAGCTACAGGGGGGACACTGAAGCTTTCTTT.

This CDR3 reads CASSHLLGGQPQHF. DNA of the CDR3: TGCGCCAGCAGCCATCTCTTGGGGGGTCAGCCCCAGCATTTT. The gene calls are TRBV4-1 and TRBJ1-5, with D possibly TRBD1 on 5 matching bases. Per germline, CDR1 MGHRA and CDR2 YSYEKL. V lost 3 bases, J lost 6 bases, and 12 bases lay in between. CDR3 length equals 14 residues.

This sequence joins TRBV19 and TRBJ1-1; tentative D call: TRBD1 (5 bases). CDR3 length: 14 residues. Trimming cost V 1 base and J 6 bases, with 12 bases left between them. Germline values: CDR1 LNHDA, CDR2 SQIVND (reference sequence). The CDR3 loop is CASSIAAGQAEAFF. The CDR3 DNA follows: TGTGCCAGTAGTATAGCGGCAGGGCAAGCTGAAGCTTTCTTT.

This clone was seen a single time. The V call is TRBV19, the J call TRBJ1-2; no definite D call. Trimming cost V 5 bases and J 0 bases, with 13 bases left between them. The CDR3 runs 15 residues. Germline-derived CDR1 and CDR2 are LNHDA and SQIVND (reference sequence). CDR3 in DNA: TGTGCCAGTAGTCCCGTTCTGGCAGCTAACTATGGCTACACCTTC. It is translated as CASSPVLAANYGYTF.

This clone came up once. The genes are TRBV10-3 and TRBJ1-3; D not resolved. Germline loops: CDR1 ENHRY, CDR2 SYGVKD. V gave up 7 bases and J gave up 6 bases, with 22 bases separating them. The CDR3 covers 16 residues. CDR3 region: CAIKRSNSAVENTIYF. The CDR3 nucleotides read TGTGCCATCAAGCGAAGCAACTCGGCAGTCGAAAACACCATATATTTT.

The V and J genes are TRBV4-1 and TRBJ2-7, with TRBD2 as a possible D gene (6 bases). Germline CDR1 reads MGHRA; CDR2 reads YSYEKL. The CDR3 has 17 amino acids. V lost 0 bases, J lost 0 bases, and 15 bases lay in between. In DNA form, the CDR3 reads TGCGCCAGCAGCCAAGATTCGGAGCGGGTGATCTCCTACGAGCAGTACTTC. Its translation is CASSQDSERVISYEQYF.

This chain uses TRBV7-3 with TRBJ1-2, with a weak D call TRBD1 (6 bases). The CDR3 loop spans 13 amino acids. V dropped 6 bases and J dropped 0 bases, with 8 bases sitting between them. Germline CDR1 and CDR2: SGHTA and FQGTGA. The CDR3 DNA reads TGTGCCAGCAGACAGGGACCTAACTATGGCTACACCTTC. This translates into CASRQGPNYGYTF.

This clone was detected a few times. V gene TRBV30 combines with J gene TRBJ1-2; D possibly corresponds to TRBD1 (6 bases). There are 15 residues in the CDR3. Germline V gene data show CDR1 as GTSNPN and CDR2 as SVGIG (reference sequence). Deletions cut 0 bases from V and 1 base from J, with 12 bases between. The CDR3 protein is CAWSVLQGRNYGYTF. The CDR3 region has the DNA TGTGCCTGGAGTGTACTACAGGGCCGTAACTATGGCTACACCTTC.

The chain carries TRBV4-1 and TRBJ2-1, with 8 bases matching TRBD1. This CDR3 is 15 amino acids long. Germline loops: CDR1 MGHRA, CDR2 YSYEKL. Trimming took 3 bases from V and 4 from J; bases not matched to a gene: 5. DNA for the CDR3: TGCGCCAGCAGCCACCTGACAGGGGTTTACAATGAGCAGTTCTTC. The encoded protein is CASSHLTGVYNEQFF.